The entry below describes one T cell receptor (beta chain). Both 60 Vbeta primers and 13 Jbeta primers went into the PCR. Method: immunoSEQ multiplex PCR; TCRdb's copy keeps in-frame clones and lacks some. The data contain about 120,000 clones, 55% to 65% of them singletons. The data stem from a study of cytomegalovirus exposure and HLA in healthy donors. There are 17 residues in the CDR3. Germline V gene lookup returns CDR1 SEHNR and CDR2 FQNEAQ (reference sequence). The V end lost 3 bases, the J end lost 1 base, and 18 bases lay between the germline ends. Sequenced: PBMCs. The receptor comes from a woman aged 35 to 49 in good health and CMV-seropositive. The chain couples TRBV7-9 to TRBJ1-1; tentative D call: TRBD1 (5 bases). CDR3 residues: CASSFPESRGGNTEAFF. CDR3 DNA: TGTGCCAGCAGCTTTCCCGAGTCTAGGGGAGGGAACACTGAAGCTTTCTTT.